The rows below give T cell receptor beta chains drawn from one sample of a study of blood T cell repertoires in COVID-19. Repertoires were generated with immunoSEQ multiplex PCR, while TCRdb's copy carries only in-frame clones and drops some. The repertoire holds tens of thousands of clones, around 80% seen once, with more than 25% in the top ten. Sequencing input: peripheral blood. These receptors all stem from a man between 60 and 75 years old with active or convalescent COVID-19. Both conserved end residues are part of each CDR3. A D gene is named only where the DNA matches it firmly. Clone size is not always given. Where it is, it says once, few, many or a class for expanded clones.

J: TRBJ2-3; size: once; D: NA; V: TRBV15; DNA: TGTGCCACCAGCAGAGAGGGGAGGACAGATACGCAGTATTTT; CDR3: CATSREGRTDTQYF
J: TRBJ1-1; size: NA; D: TRBD1; V: TRBV28; DNA: TGTGCCAGCAGCTGGGACAGAAGCATGAACACTGAAGCTTTCTTT; CDR3: CASSWDRSMNTEAFF
J: TRBJ2-2; size: NA; D: TRBD2; V: TRBV4-1; DNA: TGCGCCAGCAGCCAAGATTTCTATAGCGGGGGTGGATGGACCGGGGAGCTGTTTTTT; CDR3: CASSQDFYSGGGWTGELFF
J: TRBJ2-1; size: large; D: NA; V: TRBV3-1/TRBV3-2; DNA: TGTGCCAGCAGCCAAGTTAGAGGCCGGGGTGAGCAGTTCTTC; CDR3: CASSQVRGRGEQFF
J: TRBJ1-4; size: NA; D: TRBD1; V: TRBV28; DNA: TGTGCCAGCAGTCAACTAGACAGGGGGGGTAATGAAAAACTGTTTTTT; CDR3: CASSQLDRGGNEKLFF
J: TRBJ2-3; size: few; D: TRBD2; V: TRBV2; DNA: TGTGCCAGCAGTGATGAAGCGGGGGGGGTTATCGATACGCAGTATTTT; CDR3: CASSDEAGGVIDTQYF
J: TRBJ2-7; size: NA; D: NA; V: TRBV28; DNA: TGTGCCAGCAGTTTTTCCGGTTCCTCCTACGAGCAGTACTTC; CDR3: CASSFSGSSYEQYF
J: TRBJ1-2; size: NA; D: NA; V: TRBV12-5; DNA: TGTGCTAGTGGTTTGGACCCAGGAAGGTATGGCTACACCTTC; CDR3: CASGLDPGRYGYTF
J: TRBJ1-1; size: NA; D: NA; V: TRBV4-1; DNA: TGCGCCAGCAGCCAAGATCCGGGGGGGAACACTGAAGCTTTCTTT; CDR3: CASSQDPGGNTEAFF
J: TRBJ2-1; size: NA; D: TRBD2; V: TRBV18; DNA: TGTGCCAGCTCACCAAGGGGACTAGCGGGGGGGCTCCTCGACAATGAGCAGTTCTTC; CDR3: CASSPRGLAGGLLDNEQFF
J: TRBJ2-4; size: NA; D: TRBD2; V: TRBV7-3; DNA: TGTGCCAGCAGCTGGACTAGCGGGGGAGATCAGTACTTC; CDR3: CASSWTSGGDQYF
J: TRBJ1-3; size: few; D: NA; V: TRBV25-1; DNA: TGTGCCAGCAGTGCCGACAGCAGCTCTGGAAACACCATATATTTT; CDR3: CASSADSSSGNTIYF
J: TRBJ1-5; size: NA; D: NA; V: TRBV3-1/TRBV3-2; DNA: TGTGCCAGCAGCCAGGCAGGGAGCAATCAGCCCCAGCATTTT; CDR3: CASSQAGSNQPQHF
J: TRBJ2-1; size: NA; D: NA; V: TRBV20-1; DNA: TGCAGTGCCAGTAGCTGGAGCTCCTACAATGAGCAGTTCTTC; CDR3: CSASSWSSYNEQFF
J: TRBJ1-2; size: many; D: TRBD1; V: TRBV2; DNA: TGTGCCAGCAGTGAGAACAGGGGGCCCGTCTATGGCTACACCTTC; CDR3: CASSENRGPVYGYTF
J: TRBJ1-2; size: NA; D: TRBD1; V: TRBV5-6; DNA: TGTGCCAGCAGCTGGGGACAGGGGGCTAACTATGGCTACACCTTC; CDR3: CASSWGQGANYGYTF
J: TRBJ2-5; size: once; D: NA; V: TRBV19; DNA: TGTGCCAGTATCGACGAACTAGGACAGACAGAGACCCAGTACTTC; CDR3: CASIDELGQTETQYF
J: TRBJ1-2; size: NA; D: NA; V: TRBV18; DNA: TGTGCCAGCTCACCACCGACGGGTGGCTACACCTTC; CDR3: CASSPPTGGYTF
J: TRBJ2-5; size: NA; D: TRBD2; V: TRBV20-1; DNA: TGCAGTGCTAGTCTGACTAGCGGGGGGCCGGGGGAGACCCAGTACTTC; CDR3: CSASLTSGGPGETQYF
J: TRBJ1-1; size: NA; D: TRBD1; V: TRBV6-5; DNA: TGTGCCAGCAGTATAGGGGGCGGCACTGAAGCTTTCTTT; CDR3: CASSIGGGTEAFF
J: TRBJ2-7; size: once; D: TRBD1; V: TRBV7-6; DNA: TGTGCCAGCAGCACCGGGACAGGGTGGAACTACGAGCAGTACTTC; CDR3: CASSTGTGWNYEQYF
J: TRBJ2-7; size: NA; D: TRBD1; V: TRBV5-1; DNA: TGCGCCAGCAGCAGAGGACAGGGGGGCTACGAGCAGTACTTC; CDR3: CASSRGQGGYEQYF
J: TRBJ1-1; size: NA; D: NA; V: TRBV7-6; DNA: TGTGCCAGCAGCTCACCAGGGGCTCAAGGTGAAGCTTTCTTT; CDR3: CASSSPGAQGEAFF
J: TRBJ2-3; size: NA; D: NA; V: TRBV6-4; DNA: TGTGCCAGCAGTGACGAGTATGGCACAGATACGCAGTATTTT; CDR3: CASSDEYGTDTQYF
J: TRBJ1-1; size: NA; D: NA; V: TRBV16; DNA: TGTGCCAGCAGCCCGACTAGGACGGGGATGAACACTGAAGCTTTCTTT; CDR3: CASSPTRTGMNTEAFF
J: TRBJ1-5; size: NA; D: TRBD1; V: TRBV19; DNA: TGTGCCAGTAGTCCCCGGACAGGGGGCGGTCAGCCCCAGCATTTT; CDR3: CASSPRTGGGQPQHF
J: TRBJ1-2; size: NA; D: TRBD1; V: TRBV28; DNA: TGTGCCAGCAGTTCACCCCTCGGGACAGGGGAGGATCGATTTGGCTACACCTTC; CDR3: CASSSPLGTGEDRFGYTF
J: TRBJ1-2; size: NA; D: NA; V: TRBV18; DNA: TGTGCCAGCTCACCGGGGCCGCAACCTTATGGCTACACCTTC; CDR3: CASSPGPQPYGYTF
J: TRBJ2-7; size: few; D: TRBD2; V: TRBV28; DNA: TGTGCCAGCAGCTATGGGACTAGCGGGGGAATACCACTCTACGAGCAGTACTTC; CDR3: CASSYGTSGGIPLYEQYF
J: TRBJ1-4; size: NA; D: NA; V: TRBV14; DNA: TGTGCCAGCAGTTTTTTAGTACGGGATTCGGATGAAAAACTGTTTTTT; CDR3: CASSFLVRDSDEKLFF
J: TRBJ2-7; size: NA; D: NA; V: TRBV28; DNA: TGTGCCAGCAGTTGGGTTGGGCGCGCCTACGAGCAGTACTTC; CDR3: CASSWVGRAYEQYF
J: TRBJ1-5; size: NA; D: NA; V: TRBV5-1; DNA: TGCGCCAGCAGCTTGGAGACAGGCGGTCAGCCCCAGCATTTT; CDR3: CASSLETGGQPQHF
J: TRBJ2-5; size: NA; D: TRBD2; V: TRBV7-2; DNA: TGTGCCAGCAGCCCCCCGGGGCGGGGGGGCCGGGAGACCCAGTACTTC; CDR3: CASSPPGRGGRETQYF
J: TRBJ2-1; size: NA; D: TRBD1; V: TRBV18; DNA: TGTGCCAGCTCAACAGGACAGGGGGCTGGTGAGTTCTTC; CDR3: CASSTGQGAGEFF
J: TRBJ1-1; size: NA; D: TRBD1; V: TRBV5-1; DNA: TGCGCCAGCAGCTCCGGGACAGGGCTGGACACTGAAGCTTTCTTT; CDR3: CASSSGTGLDTEAFF
J: TRBJ2-7; size: NA; D: NA; V: TRBV7-8; DNA: TGTGCCAGCAGCCCAATGCGGGAGCAGTACTTC; CDR3: CASSPMREQYF
J: TRBJ2-1; size: NA; D: TRBD2; V: TRBV5-1; DNA: TGCGCCAGCAGCTCGGGAGCGGGGCCCCTATACAATGAGCAGTTCTTC; CDR3: CASSSGAGPLYNEQFF
J: TRBJ1-2; size: few; D: TRBD1; V: TRBV7-2; DNA: TGTGCCAGCAGCCCACGAGGGGGGACAGGGGGCCAAAGATCCTATGGCTACACCTTC; CDR3: CASSPRGGTGGQRSYGYTF
J: TRBJ2-5; size: NA; D: NA; V: TRBV5-1; DNA: TGCGCCAGCAGCTTGGAATCGGGCAGGGGAAAGACCCAGTACTTC; CDR3: CASSLESGRGKTQYF
J: TRBJ1-2; size: NA; D: TRBD1; V: TRBV27; DNA: TGTGCCAGCAGTTTCCTCGCACAGGGGCCTGGTGGCTACACCTTC; CDR3: CASSFLAQGPGGYTF
J: TRBJ2-1; size: NA; D: NA; V: TRBV11-3; DNA: TGTGCCAGCAGCGCGCAGCCAGCGGAAGAGCAGTTCTTC; CDR3: CASSAQPAEEQFF
J: TRBJ2-4; size: NA; D: NA; V: TRBV29-1; DNA: TGCAGCGTGGGGCTGGGGAATCTAGCCAAAAACATTCAGTACTTC; CDR3: CSVGLGNLAKNIQYF
J: TRBJ1-1; size: few; D: NA; V: TRBV11-1; DNA: TGTGCCAGCAGCCCAAGGGGGACAATGAACACTGAAGCTTTCTTT; CDR3: CASSPRGTMNTEAFF